This T cell receptor beta chain was captured by sequencing in a study of response to subunit inactivated influenza vaccine. General observations from the study: The authors offered the suggestion that each seasonal influenza vaccination recruits few new T cells.

Points on this clonotype: Its matching antigen is unknown.

One entry per CDR3 protein, called by TCRdb with MiXCR from the RT-PCR reads. The table has 450,000 to 550,000 distinct CDR3 sequences, around 25% seen once. The CDR3 contains 13 residues. V lost 3 bases, J lost 5 bases, and 8 bases lay in between. This sequence originates from a man aged 50-59 years who received an inactivated influenza vaccine. This chain uses TRBV12-3 or TRBV12-4 with TRBJ1-5; no clear D gene. The source was CD4+ T cells sorted from PBMCs, collected more than 4 days after vaccination. The CDR3 coding sequence is TGTGCCAGCAGTTTTATGCGGGATCAGCCCCAGCATTTT. Its protein is CASSFMRDQPQHF.